Each of the 27 T cell receptor beta chains below was sequenced from the same sample in a study of T cell responses to AZD1222 COVID-19 vaccine. Measured with immunoSEQ multiplex PCR; TCRdb has only the in-frame clones, and not every one. The sample lists about 150,000 clones; approximately 90% were seen once. Sequenced here: peripheral blood, sampled on day 0 of AZD1222 vaccination. The receptors shown here come from an adult in good health.

This clone was seen just once. The rearrangement joins TRBV27 to TRBJ2-1, with D unclear. V was clipped by 2 bases and J by 0 bases, with 2 bases between them. In germline, CDR1 is MNHEY, CDR2 SMNVEV (reference sequence). The CDR3 has 13 amino acids. CDR3 nucleotide sequence: TGTGCCAGCAGTTTAAGCTCCTACAATGAGCAGTTCTTC. Protein sequence: CASSLSSYNEQFF.

The rearrangement joins TRBV7-9 to TRBJ1-2; 8 bases are shared with TRBD1. The CDR3 spans 15 residues. The V and J ends lost 5 bases and 6 bases, in that order; junction bases with no gene match: 11. The germline CDR1 and CDR2 sequences are SEHNR and FQNEAQ (reference sequence). CDR3 DNA: TGTGCCAGCAGCCTAGTCACCGGACAGGGAAATGGCTACACCTTC. Protein sequence: CASSLVTGQGNGYTF.

This clone was detected once. V gene TRBV29-1 combines with J gene TRBJ2-1; perhaps TRBD2 as D (5 bases). CDR1 and CDR2 (germline): SQVTM, ANQGSEA. CDR3 length: 12 amino acids. The germline V and J ends were trimmed by 1 base and 9 bases, with 10 bases remaining between them. For the CDR3, the DNA is TGCAGCGTTGAAGGGGAGTGGGTTGAGCAGTTCTTC. This codes for CSVEGEWVEQFF.

This sequence joins TRBV6-5 and TRBJ2-5; tentative D call: TRBD2 (5 bases). Trimming took 2 bases from V and 0 from J, leaving 7 bases between them. Germline CDR1 MNHEY, CDR2 SVGAGI. The CDR3 extends over 14 amino acids. CDR3 protein: CASSYGRHQETQYF. The DNA for the CDR3 is TGTGCCAGCAGTTACGGGAGACACCAAGAGACCCAGTACTTC.

The DNA of the CDR3 is TGTGCCACGCATTCAGGGGGCACCGGGGAGCTGTTTTTT. It is translated as CATHSGGTGELFF. The genes are TRBV28 and TRBJ2-2, with TRBD1 identical over 7 bases. Germline assignment: CDR1 MDHEN and CDR2 SYDVKM. J was trimmed by 4 bases and V by 10 bases; bases with no gene match: 6. The CDR3 totals 13 residues.

The chain is built from TRBV6-5 and TRBJ2-5; no clear D. CDR3 length: 14 amino acids. Germline V gene sequence: CDR1 MNHEY, CDR2 SVGAGI. With 0 bases removed from V and 2 bases from J, the gap between germline ends came to 7 bases. For the CDR3, the DNA is TGTGCCAGCAGTTACTCAGGACGTCAAGAGACCCAGTACTTC. This sequence encodes CASSYSGRQETQYF.

The CDR3 here is CASSSSLAYSYNEQFF. CDR3 in DNA: TGTGCCAGCAGTTCCTCTCTAGCGTACTCCTACAATGAGCAGTTCTTC. This chain connects TRBV6-5 to TRBJ2-1; perhaps TRBD2 as D (6 bases). There are 16 residues in the CDR3. V dropped 4 bases and J dropped 0 bases, with 13 bases sitting between them. Germline CDR1 reads MNHEY; CDR2 reads SVGAGI.

The chain couples TRBV20-1 to TRBJ2-5; D is unclear. The germline gives CDR1 DFQATT, CDR2 SNEGSKA (reference sequence). V lost 3 bases to trimming and J lost 5 bases, with 13 bases between them. The CDR3 spans 13 residues. CDR3 coding DNA: TGCAGTGCTAGTTCCGAATCTGGGGAGACCCAGTACTTC. It yields the protein CSASSESGETQYF.

The chain joins TRBV5-6 to TRBJ1-4; D is unclear. CDR1 and CDR2 from the germline V gene are SGHDT and YYEEEE. This CDR3 is built from 15 residues. The V end was cut by 4 bases, the J end by 11 bases, with 21 bases between. Here the CDR3 reads CASSKEARPAWKLFF. The CDR3 nucleotides are TGTGCCAGCAGCAAAGAGGCCCGTCCGGCGTGGAAACTGTTTTTT. The full variable domain, completed using reference TRBV5-6 and TRBJ1-4, is DAGVTQSPTHLIKTRGQQVTLRCSPKSGHDTVSWYQQALGQGPQFIFQYYEEEERQRGNFPDRFSGHQFPNYSSELNVNALLLGDSALYLCASSKEARPAWKLFFGSGTQLSVL.

V usage is TRBV7-9 and J usage is TRBJ1-5; the match to TRBD1 covers 7 bases. Germline V gives CDR1 SEHNR, CDR2 FQNEAQ (reference sequence). V was pared by 5 bases and J by 0 bases, with 1 base of the junction left unmatched. This CDR3 comprises 14 residues. The CDR3 sequence is CASSQGGSNQPQHF. Written as DNA, the CDR3 is TGTGCCAGCAGCCAGGGGGGTAGCAATCAGCCCCAGCATTTT.

As for this clone: Other DNA sequences of this sample code for an identical CDR3. The chain links TRBV7-2 to TRBJ1-1; the D gene is possibly TRBD1 (5 bases). The CDR3 length is 12 residues. V was clipped by 5 bases and J by 8 bases, with 12 bases between them. Germline assignment: CDR1 SGHTA and CDR2 FQGNSA. CDR3: CASSLDRSEAFF. The CDR3 DNA sequence: TGTGCCAGCAGCCTAGACAGATCCGAAGCTTTCTTT.

The rearrangement joins TRBV18 to TRBJ1-3; D gene unclear. The V and J ends lost 3 bases and 9 bases respectively, with 15 bases between them. The CDR3 covers 14 residues. CDR1 is KGHSH, CDR2 LQKENI, per germline. The CDR3 here is CASSPTTLSGTIYF. As DNA, the CDR3 is TGTGCCAGCTCACCGACGACCCTTTCGGGCACCATATATTTT.

The genes are TRBV5-8 and TRBJ1-2, with TRBD1 matching 7 bases. V lost 9 bases, J lost 0 bases, and 5 bases stayed unmatched. The length of the CDR3 is 13 residues. Looked up from germline, CDR1 is SGHTS and CDR2 is YDEGEE. The CDR3 region is CATYTGANYGYTF. CDR3 nucleotide sequence: TGTGCCACCTATACAGGGGCTAACTATGGCTACACCTTC.

This chain uses TRBV7-2 with TRBJ2-5, with D possibly being TRBD1 or TRBD2 (5 bases each). CDR1 and CDR2 from the germline V gene are SGHTA and FQGNSA. The V and J ends lost 1 base and 2 bases respectively, with 8 bases between them. CDR3 length: 14 amino acids. CDR3 in amino acids: CASSLGGAQETQYF. The CDR3, as DNA: TGTGCCAGCAGCTTAGGAGGGGCTCAAGAGACCCAGTACTTC.

The chain combines TRBV7-3 with TRBJ1-1; no definite D call. Germline CDR1 and CDR2: SGHTA and FQGTGA. The V end lost 1 base, the J end lost 3 bases, and 9 bases lay between the germline ends. The CDR3 totals 14 residues. As DNA, the CDR3 is TGTGCCAGCAGCTTAAGACCGGGAGACACTGAAGCTTTCTTT. This translates into CASSLRPGDTEAFF.

The CDR3 DNA reads as TGTGCCAGCAGTGAAGGGCCTAGCGGGGAAGAGACCCAGTACTTC. Translation gives CASSEGPSGEETQYF. The gene calls are TRBV2 and TRBJ2-5; 9 nucleotides line up with TRBD2. Germline-derived CDR1 and CDR2 are SNHLY and FYNNEI. The V and J ends lost 1 base and 3 bases, in that order; junction bases with no gene match: 3. This CDR3 has 15 residues.

A single count supports this clone. This chain connects TRBV6-5 to TRBJ1-1; D ambiguous. Germline V gene data show CDR1 as MNHEY and CDR2 as SVGAGI. V dropped 0 bases and J dropped 10 bases, with 12 bases sitting between them. CDR3 size: 13 residues. The chain's CDR3 is CASSYSTAYAAFF. In nucleotides, the CDR3 is TGTGCCAGCAGTTACTCCACGGCCTACGCAGCTTTCTTT.

The chain carries TRBV5-5 and TRBJ2-7; 10 bases match TRBD2. V was clipped by 1 base and J by 2 bases; unmatched bases: 6. Germline V gives CDR1 SGHKS, CDR2 YYEKEE (reference sequence). The CDR3 spans 16 residues. CDR3 loop: CASSLCSSGGPYEQYF. The CDR3 DNA sequence: TGTGCCAGCAGCTTGTGTTCTAGCGGGGGCCCCTACGAGCAGTACTTC.

This chain connects TRBV6-2 or TRBV6-3 to TRBJ1-2; possibly TRBD1 for D (6 bases). The CDR3 contains 14 residues. Per germline, CDR1 MNHEY and CDR2 SVGEGT. The ends were cut back, 5 bases at V and 2 bases at J, with 12 bases in the middle. The CDR3 reads CASSKDSFNYGYTF. CDR3 coding DNA: TGTGCCAGCAGTAAGGACAGTTTCAACTATGGCTACACCTTC.

The chain uses TRBV29-1 and TRBJ1-2; D is possibly TRBD1 (5 bases). The V end was cut by 0 bases, the J end by 8 bases, with 10 bases between. The CDR3 contains 12 residues. CDR1 and CDR2 from the germline V gene are SQVTM and ANQGSEA. The CDR3 is CSVEERGQGYTF. The CDR3 bases are TGCAGCGTTGAAGAGAGGGGCCAGGGCTACACCTTC.

The V call is TRBV7-8, the J call TRBJ1-2; 11 positions match TRBD1. The CDR3 is 15 residues long. In germline, CDR1 is SGHVS, CDR2 FQNEAQ. The junction had 7 bases not matched to a gene; V was cut back by 4 bases and J by 6 bases. CDR3 loop: CASSYEPDRGHGYTF. In DNA, the CDR3 is TGTGCCAGCAGCTACGAACCGGACAGGGGGCATGGCTACACCTTC.

A note on this clone: Different DNA sequences within this sample yield the same CDR3. The rearrangement uses TRBV7-2 and TRBJ1-1; 9 nucleotides align to TRBD1. The germline gives CDR1 SGHTA, CDR2 FQGNSA. The CDR3 has 15 amino acids. V was pared by 3 bases and J by 1 base, with 3 bases of the junction left unmatched. The CDR3 DNA reads as TGTGCCAGCAGCTTGGGGGACAGGGAGAACACTGAAGCTTTCTTT. Translating it yields CASSLGDRENTEAFF.

The V gene is TRBV5-1, the J gene TRBJ1-6; 8 bases match TRBD1. J lost 2 bases, V lost 0 bases, and 1 base had no gene match. Germline assignment: CDR1 SGHRS and CDR2 YFSETQ. This CDR3 is built from 16 residues. CDR3 nucleotide sequence: TGCGCCAGCAGCTTGGCAGGGGGCGCCTATAATTCACCCCTCCACTTT. It is translated as CASSLAGGAYNSPLHF.

The rearrangement joins TRBV6-2 or TRBV6-3 to TRBJ1-5; TRBD1 aligns across 9 bases. The CDR3 has 15 residues. V shed 5 bases, J shed 6 bases, and the junction held 8 bases outside the gene matches. The germline V gene has CDR1 MNHEY and CDR2 SVGEGT. Written as DNA, the CDR3 is TGTGCCAGCAGTCCCGGGACAGGGTGGAGTCAGCCCCAGCATTTT. Protein: CASSPGTGWSQPQHF.

This sequence joins TRBV20-1 and TRBJ2-5, with 10 positions matching TRBD2. CDR3 length equals 15 residues. The ends lost 3 bases at V and 5 bases at J; junction bases unmatched: 9. CDR1 DFQATT and CDR2 SNEGSKA come from the germline V gene (reference sequence). DNA of the CDR3: TGCAGTGCTAGTCGGGTAGCGGGGGGTCGGGAGACCCAGTACTTC. It translates to CSASRVAGGRETQYF.

This chain connects TRBV10-3 to TRBJ2-1; D perhaps matches TRBD2 (5 bases). Trimming pared 4 bases from V and 0 bases from J, leaving 10 bases between. Germline V gene sequence: CDR1 ENHRY, CDR2 SYGVKD. The CDR3 spans 15 residues. The CDR3 DNA follows: TGTGCCATCAGTGGATCTACTAGCTCCTACAATGAGCAGTTCTTC. Its translation: CAISGSTSSYNEQFF.

This clone was detected ten times or more. The rearrangement links TRBV2 to TRBJ2-2; TRBD1 is a possible D gene (5 bases). The CDR3 is 15 amino acids. Looked up from germline, CDR1 is SNHLY and CDR2 is FYNNEI. V lost 6 bases, J lost 1 base, and 12 bases lay in between. The CDR3 DNA is TGTGCCAGCAGGGGAACAGGCAGGAACACCGGGGAGCTGTTTTTT. Encoded protein: CASRGTGRNTGELFF.